This T cell receptor beta chain comes out of a study of spatial heterogeneity in lung cancer. Study at large: Consistent detection of more beta-chain than alpha-chain sequences was observed.

A distinct unique molecular identifier was carried by each TCR cDNA molecule. Via MiXCR, TCRdb re-called the 5' RACE reads, giving one row per CDR3 protein. The sample lists roughly 91,000 distinct CDR3 sequences; more than 15% were seen once. Noted time point: sample taken at primary tumor resection. The authors sequenced whole RNA from tumor, nontumor lung or frozen PBMC without sorting. This clonotype has only a few counts. The clonotype was recovered from a male donor with early-stage non-small cell lung cancer. The sample consisted of PBMCs, taken at surgery.

The DNA for the CDR3 is TGCGCCAGCAGCCCCAGTCCGGCAGGGGGGATTAACTATGGCTACACCTTC. Its translation: CASSPSPAGGINYGYTF. This chain joins TRBV5-1 and TRBJ1-2; 7 bases line up with TRBD1. V dropped 4 bases and J dropped 1; count of bases not matched to a gene: 13. CDR1 and CDR2 from the germline V gene are SGHRS and YFSETQ. This CDR3 has 17 residues.